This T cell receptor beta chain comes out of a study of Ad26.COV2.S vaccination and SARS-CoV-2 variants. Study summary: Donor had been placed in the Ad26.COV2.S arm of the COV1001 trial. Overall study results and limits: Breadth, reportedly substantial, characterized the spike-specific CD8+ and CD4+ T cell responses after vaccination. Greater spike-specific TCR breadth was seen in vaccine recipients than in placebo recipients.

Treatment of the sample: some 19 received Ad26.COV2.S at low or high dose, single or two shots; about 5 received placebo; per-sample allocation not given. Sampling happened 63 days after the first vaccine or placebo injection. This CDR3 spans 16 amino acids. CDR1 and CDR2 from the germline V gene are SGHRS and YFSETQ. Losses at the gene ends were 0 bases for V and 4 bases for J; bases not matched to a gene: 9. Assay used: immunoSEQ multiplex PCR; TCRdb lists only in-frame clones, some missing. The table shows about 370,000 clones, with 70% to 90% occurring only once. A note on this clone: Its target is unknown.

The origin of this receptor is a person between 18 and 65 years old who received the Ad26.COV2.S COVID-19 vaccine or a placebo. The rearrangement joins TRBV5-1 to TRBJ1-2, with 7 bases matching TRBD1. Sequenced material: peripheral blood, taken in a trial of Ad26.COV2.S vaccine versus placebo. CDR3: CASSLGPGGLGYGYTF. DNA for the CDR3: TGCGCCAGCAGCTTGGGGCCAGGGGGGCTTGGCTATGGCTACACCTTC.